The clone carrying this T cell receptor beta chain was seen a few times. Its specificity is not known. The sample originates from a study of identical twins. Overall study findings and caveats: Compared with unrelated sharing, twin-shared out-of-frame alpha sequences had more low-probability sequences. Conclusions relied on cross-sectional statistical analysis, not following the same donors.

The germline CDR1 and CDR2 sequences are MGHRA and YSYEKL. V was clipped by 2 bases and J by 7 bases, with 12 bases between them. The CDR3 has 15 amino acids. TCRdb reanalysed the 5' RACE reads using MiXCR and keeps one entry per CDR3 protein. The sample includes hundreds of thousands of distinct CDR3 sequences, 9% to 15% of them seen just once. This sample was also put to use in a study of yellow fever vaccine responses in identical twins.

Sequenced input: PBMCs. V and J are TRBV4-1 and TRBJ1-6; no clear D gene. The receptor was derived from a woman under 30 in good health. CDR3 in amino acids: CASSQLGLENSPLHF. Written as DNA, the CDR3 is TGCGCCAGCAGCCAACTTGGGTTGGAAAATTCACCCCTCCACTTT.